This TCR beta chain was sequenced in a study of blood T cell repertoires in COVID-19. This table comes from immunoSEQ multiplex PCR, and its TCRdb copy is limited to in-frame clones, with some not included. The table includes approximately 75,000 clones, roughly 70% detected once. The CDR3 contains 18 residues. The germline V gene has CDR1 SGHRS and CDR2 YFSETQ. With 2 bases clipped from V and 0 bases from J, the junction kept 14 bases outside the gene matches. The chain joins TRBV5-1 to TRBJ2-7, with TRBD1 matching over 7 bases. The TCR sequence derives from a human donor with acute or convalescent COVID-19. The donor label of this sample is uncertain. Sequenced sample: peripheral blood. CDR3: CASSLGGYWDSSSYEQYF. The CDR3, as DNA: TGCGCCAGCAGCTTAGGAGGATACTGGGACAGTTCCTCCTACGAGCAGTACTTC.